Shown below are 10 T cell receptor beta chains from a single sample sequenced in a study of T cell repertoires in cytomegalovirus infection. The antigens of these receptors remain unknown. MiXCR, run by TCRdb on the reads, gives a single entry per CDR3 protein. The sample consists of some 270,000 distinct CDR3 sequences, under 25% of them appearing once. The sequencing used cultured PBMCs, collected from culture after CMV antigen stimulation. These receptors were taken from a human donor in good health (CMV status not recorded). Some clones in this sample may be carry-over from other donors' samples.

This clonotype has more than one count but fewer than ten. One end of the junction does not line up with germline, which may come from a read error. Here the CDR3 reads CASRQEETQYF. The DNA of the CDR3 is TGCGCCAGCCGCCAGGAAGAGACCCAGTACTTC. The chain has TRBV4-1 and TRBJ2-5; D remains ambiguous. This CDR3 region has 11 residues. Germline assignment: CDR1 MGHRA and CDR2 YSYEKL.

The rearrangement joins TRBV5-6 to TRBJ1-1; D not certain. The germline V and J ends were trimmed by 4 bases and 0 bases, with 16 bases remaining between them. The CDR3 runs 16 residues. The germline CDR1 and CDR2 sequences are SGHDT and YYEEEE. Written as DNA, the CDR3 is TGTGCCAGCAGCCTAGATGGACCGGGGATGAACACTGAAGCTTTCTTT. Its protein product is CASSLDGPGMNTEAFF.

The chain recombines TRBV6-6 with TRBJ2-7; D gene unclear. V dropped 2 bases and J dropped 3 bases, with 14 bases sitting between them. The CDR3 is 15 amino acids. The germline V gene encodes CDR1 MNHNY and CDR2 SVGAGI (reference sequence). The CDR3 region is CASSYPKGRSYEQYF. For the CDR3, the DNA is TGTGCCAGCAGTTACCCCAAAGGACGGAGCTACGAGCAGTACTTC.

This clonotype showed up just once. This sequence joins TRBV12-3 or TRBV12-4 and TRBJ1-1; D is unclear. V lost 2 bases and J lost 8, with 18 bases in between. The CDR3 sequence is 15 residues long. CDR3 loop: CASSLRWASAPEAFF. The CDR3 DNA sequence: TGTGCCAGCAGTTTACGGTGGGCGAGTGCCCCCGAAGCTTTCTTT.

This clonotype was detected ten times or more. The chain uses TRBV7-9 and TRBJ1-2, with D possibly matching TRBD1 (5 bases). Germline V gene sequence: CDR1 SEHNR, CDR2 FQNEAQ (reference sequence). The V and J ends lost 3 bases and 4 bases respectively, with 12 bases between them. This CDR3 comprises 14 residues. Here the CDR3 reads CASSLVGGTYGYTF. Here the CDR3 DNA reads TGTGCCAGCAGCTTGGTCGGGGGGACCTATGGCTACACCTTC.

This clonotype was counted many times. The chain couples TRBV7-8 to TRBJ1-6; 8 bases are a match to TRBD1. Germline V CDR1 and CDR2: SGHVS, FQNEAQ. Trimming took 5 bases from V and 8 from J; bases not matched to a gene: 5. The CDR3 extends over 14 amino acids. CDR3 in DNA: TGTGCCAGCAGCATACAGACAGGGGATTCACCCCTCCACTTT. Encoded protein: CASSIQTGDSPLHF.

This clonotype has a handful of counts. The rearrangement uses TRBV2 and TRBJ2-3; D may be TRBD1 (5 bases). The germline CDR1 and CDR2 sequences are SNHLY and FYNNEI. The CDR3 loop spans 13 amino acids. V was pared by 8 bases and J by 1 base, with 10 bases between. The CDR3: CASALQGTDTQYF. As DNA, the CDR3 is TGTGCCAGCGCACTACAGGGCACAGATACGCAGTATTTT. Drawing the rest from reference TRBV2 and TRBJ2-3, the complete variable domain is EPEVTQTPSHQVTQMGQEVILRCVPISNHLYFYWYRQILGQKVEFLVSFYNNEISEKSEIFDDQFSVERPDGSNFTLKIRSTKLEDSAMYFCASALQGTDTQYFGPGTRLTVL.

In this sample, this clonotype turned up many times. V gene TRBV7-8 combines with J gene TRBJ2-7, with D possibly TRBD1 on 6 matching bases. Germline V gene lookup returns CDR1 SGHVS and CDR2 FQNEAQ. The V gene lost 8 bases and the J gene lost 6 bases, with 20 bases spanning the gap. CDR3 size: 14 residues. The CDR3 region is CASGQGRGVGEQYV. The CDR3 DNA follows: TGTGCCAGCGGTCAGGGCAGGGGAGTTGGCGAGCAGTACGTC.

This clonotype was observed at least ten times. This chain links TRBV7-2 with TRBJ1-2, with a possible D match to TRBD1 (6 bases). V was clipped by 2 bases and J by 7 bases, with 14 bases between them. Germline V gene lookup returns CDR1 SGHTA and CDR2 FQGNSA. This CDR3 is built from 14 residues. As DNA, the CDR3 is TGTGCCAGCAGCTTAAGGGACATGGTGGTTGGCTACACCTTC. This encodes CASSLRDMVVGYTF.

This clonotype was counted between two and nine times. The chain employs TRBV9 and TRBJ1-2, with 12 bases lining up with TRBD1. Germline V gene sequence: CDR1 SGDLS, CDR2 YYNGEE. J gave up 7 bases and V 2 bases, and 9 bases lay outside the gene matches. The CDR3 is 16 amino acids. CDR3 nucleotides: TGTGCCAGCAGCGTCGTTCCGGGACAGGGGGCAACTGGCTACACCTTC. It translates to CASSVVPGQGATGYTF.